The 9 T cell receptor beta chains below were found in one sample sequenced in a study of human T cells and chemical hapten exposure. Time point defined: patch test 1, 2 weeks after DPC sensitization. Treatment in this sample: therapeutic diphenylcyclopropenone sensitization with weekly scalp DPC. TCRdb fed the RACE reads into MiXCR, producing one record per CDR3 protein. The sample contains 95,000 to 130,000 distinct CDR3 sequences, around an eighth of which appear only once. The sample in question was whole blood, obtained in connection with sensitization to the hapten diphenylcyclopropenone (DPC). The receptor source for this set is a woman between 50 and 59 years old with alopecia areata. Some clones in this sample may be carry-over from other donors' samples.

The chain uses TRBV20-1 and TRBJ2-1; 7 bases agree with TRBD1. Germline V gives CDR1 DFQATT, CDR2 SNEGSKA (reference sequence). The V gene end was trimmed by 4 bases and the J gene end by 6 bases; junction bases not matched to a gene: 3. The CDR3 spans 12 residues. The CDR3 DNA reads as TGCAGTGCTAAGGACAGGCCCAATGAGCAGTTCTTC. Translation gives CSAKDRPNEQFF.

For the CDR3, the DNA is TGCAGCGTCGCCGGGACACCCTTCTCGAACGCTTTCTTT. Its translation is CSVAGTPFSNAFF. This chain links TRBV29-1 with TRBJ1-1; D possibly corresponds to TRBD1 (6 bases). The CDR3 runs to 13 residues. CDR1 is SQVTM and CDR2 is ANQGSEA in the germline V gene. V dropped 6 bases and J dropped 11 bases, with 22 bases sitting between them.

This clonotype was found many times. The rearrangement links TRBV11-1 to TRBJ2-5; tentative D call: TRBD2 (5 bases). Trimming took 5 bases from V and 1 from J, leaving 11 bases between them. CDR1 is SGHAT and CDR2 is FQDESV in the germline V gene (reference sequence). CDR3 size: 14 residues. Here the CDR3 DNA reads TGTGCCAGCAGCGGGAGTGTCGTCCAAGAGACCCAGTACTTC. Protein: CASSGSVVQETQYF.

This clonotype has more than one count but fewer than ten. The V and J genes are TRBV6-5 and TRBJ2-7, with TRBD1 matching 9 bases. The CDR3 covers 14 residues. The V gene end was trimmed by 2 bases and the J gene end by 4 bases; junction bases not matched to a gene: 3. CDR1 is MNHEY and CDR2 is SVGAGI in the germline V gene. CDR3 sequence (DNA): TGTGCCAGCAGTTACGGGACAGGGAAGTACGAGCAGTACTTC. Protein: CASSYGTGKYEQYF.

The table lists this clonotype with a few counts. The CDR3 DNA reads as TGTGCCAGCAGCACCGGGGCCCCCTACGAGCAGTACTTC. The encoded protein is CASSTGAPYEQYF. The V call is TRBV11-1, the J call TRBJ2-7, with D perhaps TRBD1 or TRBD2 (5 bases each). The V and J ends lost 5 bases and 2 bases respectively, with 10 bases between them. The germline V gene encodes CDR1 SGHAT and CDR2 FQDESV (reference sequence). This CDR3 region has 13 residues.

V is TRBV28 and J is TRBJ1-5, with 9 bases that match TRBD1. This CDR3 spans 16 amino acids. The junction had 6 bases not matched to a gene; V was cut back by 5 bases and J by 1 base. Germline V gene data show CDR1 as MDHEN and CDR2 as SYDVKM. CDR3 residues: CASSHRGLPSNQPQHF. In DNA, the CDR3 is TGTGCCAGCAGTCACAGGGGGCTACCCAGCAATCAGCCCCAGCATTTT.

This clonotype was detected only a few times. The genes are TRBV3-1 and TRBJ2-1; D unresolved. Germline values: CDR1 LGHDT, CDR2 YNNKEL (reference sequence). V lost 5 bases, J lost 4 bases, and 6 bases lay in between. The CDR3 is 12 amino acids. DNA of the CDR3: TGTGCCAGCAGCAATCTTTACAATGAGCAGTTCTTC. It translates to CASSNLYNEQFF.

The chain links TRBV5-1 to TRBJ1-1, with 7 bases that match TRBD1. The germline gives CDR1 SGHRS, CDR2 YFSETQ. V gave up 5 bases and J gave up 5 bases; unmatched junction bases: 0. The CDR3 runs to 11 residues. The chain's CDR3 is CASRGQTEAFF. The CDR3 region has the DNA TGCGCCAGCAGGGGACAGACTGAAGCTTTCTTT.

For the CDR3, the DNA is TGTGCCAGCAGCCCCCGACCGGGAAACTACGAGCAGTACTTC. Translation gives CASSPRPGNYEQYF. The chain employs TRBV11-1 and TRBJ2-7, with D perhaps matching TRBD2 (5 bases). Germline assignment: CDR1 SGHAT and CDR2 FQDESV (reference sequence). This CDR3 comprises 14 residues. Trimming took 5 bases from V and 3 from J, leaving 14 bases between them. Using reference TRBV11-1 and TRBJ2-7 for the parts outside the CDR3, the full variable domain is EAEVAQSPRYKITEKSQAVAFWCDPISGHATLYWYRQILGQGPELLVQFQDESVVDDSQLPKDRFSAERLKGVDSTLKIQPAELGDSAMYLCASSPRPGNYEQYFGPGTRLTVT.